This T cell receptor (beta chain) was identified in a study of T-cell memory formation after mild COVID-19. Study background: Each donor largely had its own TCR clusters. Overall study results and limits: Contracting clones, day 15 to 85, had balanced CD4/CD8, and later expanders favored CD4+.

TCRdb ran MiXCR on the 5' RACE reads and lists one entry per CDR3 protein. The data contain about 560,000 distinct CDR3 sequences, more than 15% of them singletons. This clonotype has a count of ten or more. Its specificity is not known. The sequenced sample was PBMCs or a T cell subset sorted from them (not recorded which). This receptor was obtained from an adult woman who had mild COVID-19 (a few samples of this study predate the infection). Cell type and time point are not known.

The CDR3 reads CASSLPPDSANTGELFF. CDR3 bases: TGTGCCAGCTCCCTACCTCCAGACAGCGCGAACACCGGGGAGCTGTTTTTT. The chain couples TRBV5-6 to TRBJ2-2, with TRBD1 as a possible D gene (5 bases). The germline V gene encodes CDR1 SGHDT and CDR2 YYEEEE. This CDR3 comprises 17 residues. V was trimmed by 7 bases and J by 0 bases, leaving 19 bases between them. Complete variable domain (other parts from reference TRBV5-6 and TRBJ2-2): DAGVTQSPTHLIKTRGQQVTLRCSPKSGHDTVSWYQQALGQGPQFIFQYYEEEERQRGNFPDRFSGHQFPNYSSELNVNALLLGDSALYLCASSLPPDSANTGELFFGEGSRLTVL.